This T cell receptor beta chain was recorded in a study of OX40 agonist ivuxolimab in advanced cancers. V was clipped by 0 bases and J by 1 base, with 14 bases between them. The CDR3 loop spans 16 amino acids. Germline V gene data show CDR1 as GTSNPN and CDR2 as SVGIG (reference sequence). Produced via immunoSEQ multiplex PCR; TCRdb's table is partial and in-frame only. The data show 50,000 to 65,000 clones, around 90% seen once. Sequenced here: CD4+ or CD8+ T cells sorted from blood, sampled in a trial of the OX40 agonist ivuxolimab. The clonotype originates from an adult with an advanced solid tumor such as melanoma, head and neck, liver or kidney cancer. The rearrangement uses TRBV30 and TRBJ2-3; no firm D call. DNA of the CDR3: TGTGCCTGGAGTGTACGTGACACCCATGGCACAGATACGCAGTATTTT. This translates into CAWSVRDTHGTDTQYF.